Shown below are 29 T cell receptor beta chains from a single sample sequenced in a study of OX40 agonist ivuxolimab in advanced cancers. Produced via immunoSEQ multiplex PCR; TCRdb's table is partial and in-frame only. This sample has 80,000 or so clones, with approximately 90% found just once. Sequencing used CD4+ or CD8+ T cells sorted from blood, obtained in a trial of the OX40 agonist ivuxolimab. These receptors were collected from an adult with an advanced solid tumor such as melanoma, head and neck, liver or kidney cancer.

This sequence joins TRBV30 and TRBJ1-2; D possibly corresponds to TRBD1 (5 bases). V was shortened by 4 bases and J by 8 bases, with 11 bases between the two germline ends. The CDR3 has 11 amino acids. CDR1 is GTSNPN, CDR2 SVGIG, per germline (reference sequence). CDR3 DNA sequence: TGTGCCTGGACCAGGGTGGGAGGCTACACCTTC. This gives the protein CAWTRVGGYTF.

The chain links TRBV27 to TRBJ2-3; the D gene could be TRBD1 or TRBD2 (6 bases each). The CDR3 length is 15 residues. Germline values: CDR1 MNHEY, CDR2 SMNVEV (reference sequence). Trimming shortened V by 5 bases and J by 2 bases, and 14 bases separated the two germline ends. CDR3 in amino acids: CASSKSGANTDTQYF. CDR3 bases: TGTGCCAGCAGTAAATCGGGGGCAAACACAGATACGCAGTATTTT.

The chain links TRBV7-3 to TRBJ1-5; no reliable D call. Between the trimmed V and J ends, which lost 7 bases and 7 bases, there was a span of 11 bases. The CDR3 is 12 amino acids. Germline V gene lookup returns CDR1 SGHTA and CDR2 FQGTGA. The CDR3 loop reads CASTMFGQPQHF. The CDR3 region has the DNA TGTGCCAGCACCATGTTCGGCCAGCCCCAGCATTTT.

The V gene is TRBV27, the J gene TRBJ1-1, with a weak D call TRBD1 (5 bases). The V and J ends lost 7 bases and 5 bases respectively, with 11 bases between them. From germline, CDR1 is MNHEY and CDR2 SMNVEV (reference sequence). The CDR3 runs 12 residues. The CDR3 region has the DNA TGTGCCAGCAAGGACGGACATACTGAAGCTTTCTTT. This encodes CASKDGHTEAFF.

The V and J genes are TRBV4-1 and TRBJ1-4; tentatively, D is TRBD1 (6 bases). Germline assignment: CDR1 MGHRA and CDR2 YSYEKL. The CDR3 contains 16 residues. Trimming shortened V by 4 bases and J by 10 bases, and 22 bases separated the two germline ends. The CDR3 DNA reads as TGCGCCAGCAGCCTCCCAACGGGTTCTGGGGGCGGAAAACTGTTTTTT. Translation gives CASSLPTGSGGGKLFF.

A remark on this clone: Because the CDR3 is missing its conserved closing phenylalanine or tryptophan, this is likely a read error. The DNA is omitted, as the CDR3 cannot be located on it reliably, and the CDR3 follows TCRdb's listing. The chain employs TRBV30 and TRBJ1-3; the D call in the table, TRBD1, was not verified against the DNA. Germline V gene sequence: CDR1 GTSNPN, CDR2 SVGIG (reference sequence). The CDR3 is 13 residues long, counting both termini. CDR3 region: CAWSPNTGLGLRV.

The chain combines TRBV27 with TRBJ1-1; D unclear. The CDR3 loop spans 14 amino acids. Germline V CDR1 and CDR2: MNHEY, SMNVEV (reference sequence). V dropped 2 bases and J dropped 6 bases, with 13 bases sitting between them. The DNA for the CDR3 is TGTGCCAGCAGTTTACTCCGGGGTGTGGCTGAAGCTTTCTTT. Amino acids: CASSLLRGVAEAFF.

This chain joins TRBV27 and TRBJ2-2, with 7 bases that match TRBD2. In germline, CDR1 is MNHEY, CDR2 SMNVEV (reference sequence). After removal of 6 bases from V and 8 bases from J, the junction contained 12 bases not matched to a gene. The CDR3 has 15 residues. In nucleotides, the CDR3 is TGTGCCAGCAGCTCCTCCCAACTAGCGCTAGGGGAGCTGTTTTTT. Its translation: CASSSSQLALGELFF.

The chain recombines TRBV4-1 with TRBJ2-1; D uncertain. The CDR3 totals 15 residues. Trimming removed 1 base at V and 2 bases at J, with 9 bases between. CDR1 and CDR2 (germline): MGHRA, YSYEKL. CDR3 region: CASSQGGRPYNEQFF. CDR3 in DNA: TGCGCCAGCAGCCAAGGAGGCAGACCCTACAATGAGCAGTTCTTC.

This sequence joins TRBV2 and TRBJ2-2; D uncertain. The germline CDR1 and CDR2 sequences are SNHLY and FYNNEI. The CDR3 consists of 12 residues. The CDR3 bases are TGTTCCGAAAAACCGAACACCGGGGAGCTGTTTTTT. Translating it yields CSEKPNTGELFF.

The gene calls are TRBV5-4 and TRBJ1-2; D is possibly TRBD1 (5 bases). The germline CDR1 and CDR2 sequences are SGHNT and YYREEE (reference sequence). CDR3 length: 16 amino acids. Trimming left V 4 bases short and J 3 bases short, with 19 bases between. The CDR3 nucleotides are TGTGCCAGCAGCCAAGAGGTCAGGGATCAATACTATGGCTACACCTTC. Translating gives CASSQEVRDQYYGYTF.

The chain employs TRBV18 and TRBJ2-2; D not resolved. The CDR3 has 14 residues. In germline, CDR1 is KGHSH, CDR2 LQKENI. V dropped 4 bases and J dropped 6 bases, with 12 bases sitting between them. The CDR3 is CASSRERNAGELFF. For the CDR3, the DNA is TGTGCCAGCTCACGAGAGAGGAATGCCGGGGAGCTGTTTTTT. Full variable domain (rest looked up from reference TRBV18 and TRBJ2-2): NAGVMQNPRHLVRRRGQEARLRCSPMKGHSHVYWYRQLPEEGLKFMVYLQKENIIDESGMPKERFSAEFPKEGPSILRIQQVVRGDSAAYFCASSRERNAGELFFGEGSRLTVL.

The chain carries TRBV7-2 and TRBJ2-3; TRBD1 agrees at 10 bases. The V segment lost 3 bases and the J segment 5 bases; nucleotides outside the gene matches: 5. The CDR3 sequence is 15 residues long. Germline lookup yields CDR1 SGHTA and CDR2 FQGNSA. The CDR3 coding sequence is TGTGCCAGCAGCTTGGCGGGACAGGGGATAGATACGCAGTATTTT. Amino acids: CASSLAGQGIDTQYF.

The V and J genes are TRBV9 and TRBJ2-7; D uncertain. Germline V lookup: CDR1 SGDLS, CDR2 YYNGEE. V was trimmed by 3 bases and J by 5 bases, leaving 12 bases between them. CDR3 size: 13 residues. The CDR3 reads CASSAQPSHEQYF. For the CDR3, the DNA is TGTGCCAGCAGCGCCCAGCCGTCCCACGAGCAGTACTTC. The full variable domain, rest sourced from reference TRBV9 and TRBJ2-7, is DSGVTQTPKHLITATGQRVTLRCSPRSGDLSVYWYQQSLDQGLQFLIQYYNGEERAKGNILERFSAQQFPDLHSELNLSSLELGDSALYFCASSAQPSHEQYFGPGTRLTVT.

V is TRBV25-1 and J is TRBJ2-1; D is uncertain. V lost 3 bases to trimming and J lost 2 bases, with 11 bases between them. Germline-derived CDR1 and CDR2 are MGHDK and SYGVNS. This CDR3 comprises 15 residues. The CDR3 here is CASSDWSETYNEQFF. CDR3 nucleotides: TGTGCCAGCAGTGATTGGTCGGAAACCTACAATGAGCAGTTCTTC.

This clone was recorded only once. This chain uses TRBV5-1 with TRBJ1-1; 9 nucleotides line up with TRBD1. The CDR3 has 15 residues. Unmatched junction bases numbered 8, after V lost 4 bases and J lost 4 bases. Germline-derived CDR1 and CDR2 are SGHRS and YFSETQ. The CDR3 protein is CASSGKQGAPTEAFF. The CDR3, as DNA: TGCGCCAGCAGCGGGAAACAGGGGGCGCCCACTGAAGCTTTCTTT.

The V gene is TRBV10-3, the J gene TRBJ1-2, with a weak D call TRBD1 (6 bases). V lost 5 bases and J lost 0, with 13 bases in between. The V gene's germline CDR1 is ENHRY and CDR2 SYGVKD. This CDR3 has 15 amino acids. The chain's CDR3 is CAISTDRTTNYGYTF. The CDR3, as DNA: TGTGCCATCAGTACCGACAGGACGACTAACTATGGCTACACCTTC.

This chain joins TRBV10-3 and TRBJ2-5; D might be TRBD1 or TRBD2, each matching 5 bases. The CDR3 spans 16 residues. Germline V gives CDR1 ENHRY, CDR2 SYGVKD. Trimming cost V 0 bases and J 4 bases, with 15 bases left between them. The CDR3 region has the DNA TGTGCCATCAGTGAGTCGAAGGGACGACTGGGAGAGACCCAGTACTTC. Its translation: CAISESKGRLGETQYF.

The rearrangement joins TRBV27 to TRBJ1-1; D is unresolved. CDR1 MNHEY and CDR2 SMNVEV come from the germline V gene (reference sequence). The V end lost 0 bases, the J end lost 5 bases, and 16 bases lay between the germline ends. The CDR3 covers 16 residues. CDR3 region: CASSLSALAGWTEAFF. The CDR3 DNA sequence: TGTGCCAGCAGTTTATCGGCCCTCGCTGGCTGGACTGAAGCTTTCTTT.

This sequence joins TRBV7-2 and TRBJ2-5, with 11 nucleotides matching TRBD2. V dropped 4 bases and J dropped 0; count of bases not matched to a gene: 4. There are 16 residues in the CDR3. In germline, CDR1 is SGHTA, CDR2 FQGNSA. This chain's CDR3 is CASSSGLAGYQETQYF. CDR3 DNA sequence: TGTGCCAGCAGCTCCGGACTAGCGGGTTACCAAGAGACCCAGTACTTC.

The V gene is TRBV6-5, the J gene TRBJ2-1; D gene ambiguous. CDR3 length equals 13 residues. V dropped 8 bases and J dropped 9 bases, with 17 bases sitting between them. Germline assignment: CDR1 MNHEY and CDR2 SVGAGI. The CDR3 loop reads CASGRSAGSEQFF. The CDR3, as DNA: TGTGCCAGCGGACGGTCTGCCGGTTCTGAGCAGTTCTTC.

The chain is built from TRBV7-3 and TRBJ2-3; the match to TRBD2 covers 13 bases. The V gene's germline CDR1 is SGHTA and CDR2 FQGTGA. The trim removed 5 bases at V and 8 bases at J, leaving 4 bases unmatched. There are 14 residues in the CDR3. The CDR3 coding sequence is TGTGCCAGCAGCCTAGGGACTAGCGGGGCTACGCAGTATTTT. Protein sequence: CASSLGTSGATQYF.

This chain joins TRBV5-6 and TRBJ2-6; tentatively, D is TRBD1 (6 bases). The V and J ends lost 4 bases and 3 bases respectively, with 14 bases between them. CDR1 is SGHDT and CDR2 is YYEEEE in the germline V gene. CDR3 length: 16 amino acids. DNA of the CDR3: TGTGCCAGCAGCATGCGAGGGGGTTATGGGGCCAACGTCCTGACTTTC. Protein: CASSMRGGYGANVLTF.

The rearrangement links TRBV5-4 to TRBJ2-3; no clear D gene. The CDR3 runs 11 residues. The germline gives CDR1 SGHNT, CDR2 YYREEE (reference sequence). Trimming pared 5 bases from V and 1 base from J, leaving 2 bases between. The CDR3 sequence is CASSRTDTQYF. CDR3 coding DNA: TGTGCCAGCAGTCGCACAGATACGCAGTATTTT.

The chain is built from TRBV2 and TRBJ2-6; D remains ambiguous. V was cut by 3 bases and J by 1 base, with 7 bases left in between. This CDR3 has 15 residues. Germline V gene lookup returns CDR1 SNHLY and CDR2 FYNNEI. CDR3 DNA sequence: TGTGCCAGCAGTGATTGGCAGTCTGGGGCCAACGTCCTGACTTTC. It is translated as CASSDWQSGANVLTF.

As for this clone: This may come from a read error, since a much larger clone is one base off. The chain recombines TRBV7-9 with TRBJ2-3; D ambiguous. Germline CDR1 reads SEHNR; CDR2 reads FQNEAQ (reference sequence). V dropped 5 bases and J dropped 2 bases, with 5 bases sitting between them. The CDR3 length is 12 residues. The CDR3, as DNA: TGTGCCAGCAGCCCCGACACAGATACGCAGTATTTT. Translation: CASSPDTDTQYF.

The chain has TRBV5-4 and TRBJ1-1; TRBD1 is a possible D gene (6 bases). CDR1 is SGHNT and CDR2 is YYREEE in the germline V gene (reference sequence). The germline V and J ends were trimmed by 5 bases and 0 bases, with 17 bases remaining between them. The CDR3 spans 16 residues. The CDR3 DNA reads as TGTGCCAGCAGGGACACAGGGAGGGGAGTGAACACTGAAGCTTTCTTT. Translated: CASRDTGRGVNTEAFF.

The chain has TRBV5-1 and TRBJ2-2, with D possibly matching TRBD1 (5 bases). V lost 0 bases, J lost 5 bases, and 8 bases lay in between. CDR1 and CDR2 from the germline V gene are SGHRS and YFSETQ. This CDR3 region has 14 residues. Here the CDR3 reads CASSLGQPTGELFF. In DNA form, the CDR3 reads TGCGCCAGCAGCTTGGGACAGCCAACCGGGGAGCTGTTTTTT.

The rearrangement joins TRBV5-1 to TRBJ1-5, with a weak D call TRBD1 (6 bases). This CDR3 contains 15 residues. Germline CDR1 is SGHRS and CDR2 is YFSETQ. Trimming stripped 2 bases from V and 3 bases from J, with 12 bases between. The CDR3 region has the DNA TGCGCCAGCAGCTTTAAGGGGGGGACCAATCAGCCCCAGCATTTT. Its protein product is CASSFKGGTNQPQHF. The entire variable domain, with the rest obtained from reference TRBV5-1 and TRBJ1-5, is as follows: KAGVTQTPRYLIKTRGQQVTLSCSPISGHRSVSWYQQTPGQGLQFLFEYFSETQRNKGNFPGRFSGRQFSNSRSEMNVSTLELGDSALYLCASSFKGGTNQPQHFGDGTRLSIL.